This is a list of T cell receptor beta chains from one sample in a study of PD-L1 blockade in urothelial cancer. Assay used: immunoSEQ multiplex PCR; TCRdb lists only in-frame clones, some missing. Among tens of thousands of clones listed, around 84% were seen once. Source: PBMCs, taken around atezolizumab (anti-PD-L1) treatment. The receptors originated from a man between 65 and 85 years old with urothelial cancer. CDR3s include the opening cysteine and the closing phenylalanine or tryptophan. A D gene is named only where the DNA matches it firmly. Only part of the rows carry a size: once, few, many, or a class if the clone is expanded.

J: TRBJ2-3
D: -
size: -
V: TRBV18
DNA: TGTGCCAGCTCACCTTTTGGCCGGGTACGCACAGATACGCAGTATTTT
CDR3: CASSPFGRVRTDTQYF

J: TRBJ2-3
D: TRBD1
size: -
V: TRBV5-1
DNA: TGCGCCAGCAGCCCTGGACAGGGGGCGAGTACAGATACGCAGTATTTT
CDR3: CASSPGQGASTDTQYF

J: TRBJ1-1
D: -
size: -
V: TRBV2
DNA: TGTGCCAGCAGCGTAGACAGGATGAACACTGAAGCTTTCTTT
CDR3: CASSVDRMNTEAFF

J: TRBJ2-5
D: TRBD1
size: -
V: TRBV2
DNA: TGTGCCACCACTAGGGACAGGGCACAAGAGACCCAGTACTTC
CDR3: CATTRDRAQETQYF

J: TRBJ1-2
D: -
size: -
V: TRBV6-5
DNA: TGTGCCAGCAGCTCGCGGGAGAACTATGGCTACACCTTC
CDR3: CASSSRENYGYTF

J: TRBJ2-5
D: -
size: -
V: TRBV18
DNA: TGTGCCAGCTCACCGAGGGAGACCCAGTACTTC
CDR3: CASSPRETQYF

J: TRBJ1-3
D: TRBD1
size: -
V: TRBV5-8
DNA: TGTGCCAGCAGCTTCACAGGGGGGAGAGGAAACACCATATATTTT
CDR3: CASSFTGGRGNTIYF

J: TRBJ2-5
D: TRBD1
size: -
V: TRBV4-1
DNA: TGCGCCAGCAGCCAGTCGGACAGGTCGGAGACCCAGTACTTC
CDR3: CASSQSDRSETQYF

J: TRBJ2-1
D: TRBD2
size: -
V: TRBV6-4
DNA: TGTGCCAGCCCCCTAGCGGGAGCTCAATACAATGAGCAGTTCTTC
CDR3: CASPLAGAQYNEQFF

J: TRBJ2-1
D: -
size: -
V: TRBV5-1
DNA: TGCGCCAGCAGAGGACTCGGCGATGAGCAGTTCTTC
CDR3: CASRGLGDEQFF

J: TRBJ2-7
D: TRBD2
size: -
V: TRBV2
DNA: TGTGCCAGCAGTGAGACGGACGGGAGGTCACGAGAGTACTTC
CDR3: CASSETDGRSREYF

J: TRBJ1-1
D: TRBD1
size: -
V: TRBV5-1
DNA: TGCGCCAGCAGCAGTGGACAGGGGCCCTGGTTGGGAGCTTTCTTT
CDR3: CASSSGQGPWLGAFF

J: TRBJ2-1
D: TRBD2
size: -
V: TRBV18
DNA: TGTGCCAGCTCACCAGGACGGGAGGGTGTTGGGGAGCAGTTCTTC
CDR3: CASSPGREGVGEQFF

J: TRBJ2-7
D: -
size: -
V: TRBV5-4
DNA: TGTGCCAGCAGCTTTAGGGGAACCTACGAGCAGTACTTC
CDR3: CASSFRGTYEQYF

J: TRBJ2-3
D: -
size: -
V: TRBV19
DNA: TGTGCCAGTAGTATCTCTAGGGCTAGCTTCTCCCCAGATACGCAGTATTTT
CDR3: CASSISRASFSPDTQYF

J: TRBJ2-3
D: -
size: -
V: TRBV19
DNA: TGTGCCAGTAGTCCTCAGACAGCCGCTAGCACAGATACGCAGTATTTT
CDR3: CASSPQTAASTDTQYF

J: TRBJ2-1
D: -
size: -
V: TRBV11-2
DNA: TGTGCCAGCAGCTTAGCATGGCGAGGAGGGGACAATGAGCAGTTCTTC
CDR3: CASSLAWRGGDNEQFF

J: TRBJ2-7
D: -
size: -
V: TRBV6-6
DNA: TGTGCCAGCAGTCCCTCAGGGTCTTCCTACGAGCAGTACTTC
CDR3: CASSPSGSSYEQYF

J: TRBJ2-5
D: TRBD2
size: -
V: TRBV2
DNA: TGTGCCAGCAGTACGACTAGCCACCAAGAGACCCAGTACTTC
CDR3: CASSTTSHQETQYF

J: TRBJ2-3
D: TRBD2
size: -
V: TRBV9
DNA: TGTGCCAGCAGCGAATCTACTAGCGGCAATCCTGAGTATTTT
CDR3: CASSESTSGNPEYF

J: TRBJ2-2
D: -
size: once
V: TRBV14
DNA: TGTGCCAGCAGCCCGACTGGTACAGGGAACACCGGGGAGCTGTTTTTT
CDR3: CASSPTGTGNTGELFF

J: TRBJ2-1
D: TRBD2
size: -
V: TRBV7-7
DNA: TGTGCCAGCAGCTCCATTAGCGGGAGCAGAAATGAGCAGTTCTTC
CDR3: CASSSISGSRNEQFF

J: TRBJ2-5
D: TRBD2
size: -
V: TRBV29-1
DNA: TGCAGCGTTGAAACACTAGCGGGAGGGCGCGAGACCCAGTACTTC
CDR3: CSVETLAGGRETQYF

J: TRBJ2-7
D: TRBD1
size: -
V: TRBV10-1
DNA: TGCGCCGGCCGACAGGGTTCCTCCTACGAGCAGTACTTC
CDR3: CAGRQGSSYEQYF

J: TRBJ1-1
D: TRBD1
size: -
V: TRBV4-1
DNA: TGCGCCAGCAGCCAGTCACAGGGGACGAACACTGAAGCTTTCTTT
CDR3: CASSQSQGTNTEAFF

J: TRBJ2-5
D: -
size: -
V: TRBV18
DNA: TGTGCCAGCTCACCCCTTCAGGCCGAGACCCAGTACTTC
CDR3: CASSPLQAETQYF

J: TRBJ1-2
D: -
size: -
V: TRBV11-2
DNA: TGTGCCAGCAGCTTAGGCTCCTCCAGAAACTATGGCTACACCTTC
CDR3: CASSLGSSRNYGYTF

J: TRBJ2-7
D: -
size: -
V: TRBV5-6
DNA: TGTGCCAGCAGCTTTGCCGGGTCCTACGAGCAGTACTTC
CDR3: CASSFAGSYEQYF

J: TRBJ2-7
D: -
size: few
V: TRBV7-2
DNA: TGTGCCAGCACCTCAAGGACAGAGGGCTACGAGCAGTACTTC
CDR3: CASTSRTEGYEQYF

J: TRBJ2-1
D: TRBD2
size: once
V: TRBV5-1
DNA: TGCGCCAGCAGCTCCGAACTAGCGGGAGGATTCAATGAGCAGTTCTTC
CDR3: CASSSELAGGFNEQFF

J: TRBJ2-5
D: TRBD2
size: -
V: TRBV9
DNA: TGTGCCAGCAGCGTAGGACTAGCTCAAGAGACCCAGTACTTC
CDR3: CASSVGLAQETQYF

J: TRBJ2-2
D: -
size: -
V: TRBV6-1
DNA: TGTGCCAGCAGTGAAGCATTCCGGGATACCCACACCGGGGAGCTGTTTTTT
CDR3: CASSEAFRDTHTGELFF

J: TRBJ1-2
D: TRBD1
size: -
V: TRBV27
DNA: TGTGCCAGCAGTTTATCAACGACAGGGATCTATGGCTACACCTTC
CDR3: CASSLSTTGIYGYTF

J: TRBJ1-4
D: TRBD1
size: -
V: TRBV5-4
DNA: TGTGCCAGCAGCTTGGCCTTGAGTTCTCCGACAGGGGAAAAACTGTTTTTT
CDR3: CASSLALSSPTGEKLFF

J: TRBJ2-7
D: TRBD2
size: -
V: TRBV2
DNA: TGTGCCAGCAGTGAAATGGCTAGCGGGAGTCCCATTACTTACGAGCAGTACTTC
CDR3: CASSEMASGSPITYEQYF

J: TRBJ2-4
D: TRBD1
size: -
V: TRBV7-9
DNA: TGTGCCAGCAGCCCCACAACAGGGGGCGGATTAGCCAAAAACATTCAGTACTTC
CDR3: CASSPTTGGGLAKNIQYF

J: TRBJ2-7
D: -
size: -
V: TRBV9
DNA: TGTGCCAGCAGCGTAAATCCGCAGGGGTTCTACGAGCAGTACTTC
CDR3: CASSVNPQGFYEQYF

J: TRBJ1-3
D: TRBD1
size: -
V: TRBV5-6
DNA: TGTGCCAGCAGCTTGTACAGGGGCATCGCCGGAAACACCATATATTTT
CDR3: CASSLYRGIAGNTIYF

J: TRBJ2-4
D: TRBD2
size: few
V: TRBV14
DNA: TGTGCCAGCAGCCAGTCGACTAGCGGACTAGCCAAAAACATTCAGTACTTC
CDR3: CASSQSTSGLAKNIQYF

J: TRBJ1-5
D: TRBD1
size: -
V: TRBV18
DNA: TGTGCCAGCTCAGCCGGACAGGGCAACGGTCAGCCCCAGCATTTT
CDR3: CASSAGQGNGQPQHF

J: TRBJ2-5
D: TRBD2
size: -
V: TRBV5-4
DNA: TGTGCCAGCAGCTCGCCGGGACTACAAGAGACCCAGTACTTC
CDR3: CASSSPGLQETQYF

J: TRBJ1-1
D: -
size: few
V: TRBV27
DNA: TGTGCCAGCAGTCGGCTCCGCGTAGGGGGGGCTGAAGCTTTCTTT
CDR3: CASSRLRVGGAEAFF

J: TRBJ2-3
D: TRBD1
size: -
V: TRBV9
DNA: TGTGCCAGCAGCGGCGGACAGGGCAGCACAGATACGCAGTATTTT
CDR3: CASSGGQGSTDTQYF

J: TRBJ1-3
D: TRBD1
size: -
V: TRBV9
DNA: TGTGCCAGCAGCGCTAGACAGGGGGCGTTTGGAAACACCATATATTTT
CDR3: CASSARQGAFGNTIYF

J: TRBJ2-2
D: TRBD1
size: -
V: TRBV6-5
DNA: TGTGCCAGCAGCTACAGACAGGGGGAGGGTACCGGGGAGCTGTTTTTT
CDR3: CASSYRQGEGTGELFF

J: TRBJ2-3
D: -
size: few
V: TRBV11-3
DNA: TGTGCCAGCAGCTTAGATTTTAGGGGGTTGGCAGATACGCAGTATTTT
CDR3: CASSLDFRGLADTQYF

J: TRBJ2-3
D: TRBD1
size: -
V: TRBV4-2
DNA: TGTGCCAGCAGCCAAAGGTCCGAAGGGGGCCGCCTTCTTTCTAGCACAGATACGCAGTATTTT
CDR3: CASSQRSEGGRLLSSTDTQYF

J: TRBJ1-1
D: -
size: once
V: TRBV11-2
DNA: TGTGCCAGCAGCTTAGACTCGAACACTGAAGCTTTCTTT
CDR3: CASSLDSNTEAFF

J: TRBJ2-5
D: TRBD1
size: few
V: TRBV5-4
DNA: TGTGCCAGCAGCCGGGACAGGGGAGAGACCCAGTACTTC
CDR3: CASSRDRGETQYF

J: TRBJ2-1
D: -
size: -
V: TRBV7-2
DNA: TGTGCCAGCAGCCCAGGCGGGACGTCGATGGCCAATGAGCAGTTCTTC
CDR3: CASSPGGTSMANEQFF

J: TRBJ2-7
D: TRBD1
size: -
V: TRBV7-9
DNA: TGTGCCAGCAGCTCCACAGGGGCCAGCTCCTACGAGCAGTACTTC
CDR3: CASSSTGASSYEQYF

J: TRBJ2-3
D: -
size: -
V: TRBV11-2
DNA: TGTGCCAGCAGCTTAGGTGGGAGTTCGGTTACGCAGTATTTT
CDR3: CASSLGGSSVTQYF

J: TRBJ2-1
D: TRBD2
size: -
V: TRBV5-1
DNA: TGCGCCAGCAGCTTGGCCTTGGTCGGTACTAGCGGGGTGAATGAGCAGTTCTTC
CDR3: CASSLALVGTSGVNEQFF

J: TRBJ2-1
D: TRBD2
size: -
V: TRBV5-1
DNA: TGCGCCAGCAGCGTGGGACTAGCTAATGAGCAGTTCTTC
CDR3: CASSVGLANEQFF

J: TRBJ2-1
D: -
size: once
V: TRBV7-6
DNA: TGTGCCAGCAGCCAGCAGGATGACGGGAGAAGGCATGAGCAGTTCTTC
CDR3: CASSQQDDGRRHEQFF

J: TRBJ2-5
D: -
size: -
V: TRBV30
DNA: TGTGCCTGGAGTACCAACAGGGCCCCCCAGTACTTC
CDR3: CAWSTNRAPQYF

J: TRBJ1-1
D: -
size: once
V: TRBV6-6
DNA: TGTGCCAGCAATACAGGGACGAACACTGAAGCCTTCTTT
CDR3: CASNTGTNTEAFF

J: TRBJ2-7
D: TRBD1
size: -
V: TRBV15
DNA: TGTGCCACCAGCAGCGTAAGGGACAGTTTCTCCTACGAGCAGTACTTC
CDR3: CATSSVRDSFSYEQYF

J: TRBJ2-1
D: TRBD2
size: -
V: TRBV19
DNA: TGTGCCAGTAGTATAGATGACCGGGGGAGGGTGTACAATGAGCAGTTCTTC
CDR3: CASSIDDRGRVYNEQFF

J: TRBJ1-2
D: -
size: -
V: TRBV14
DNA: TGTGCCAGCAGGCTGACAGGCATCTATGGCTACACCTTC
CDR3: CASRLTGIYGYTF